The source of this T cell receptor beta chain is a study of blood T cell repertoires in COVID-19. Clones were read by immunoSEQ multiplex PCR, and TCRdb kept only the in-frame ones, dropping some. The repertoire holds around 200,000 clones, with around 85% as singletons. Sequencing used peripheral blood. This receptor was obtained from a woman aged 55-69 years with COVID-19, enrolled during active disease.

CDR3 region: CASSLGGGRSYEQYF. CDR3 sequence (DNA): TGTGCCAGCAGCTTAGGGGGGGGTCGGTCCTACGAGCAGTACTTC. The V call is TRBV11-3, the J call TRBJ2-7, with 7 bases identical to TRBD2. Germline V gives CDR1 SGHNT, CDR2 YENEEA. This CDR3 has 15 amino acids. The junction had 4 bases not matched to a gene; V was cut back by 1 base and J by 1 base.